Below, 8 T cell receptor beta chains from the same sample are listed, as sequenced in a study of T cells in Graves' hyperthyroidism and ophthalmopathy. Template material for amplifying TCR beta CDR3 regions consisted of RNA transcripts. HTBI primers drove first-round RT-PCR of the TCR CDR3. One entry per CDR3 protein, called by TCRdb with MiXCR from the multiplex PCR reads. Here the sample spans a few hundred thousand distinct CDR3 sequences, 19% being singletons. The specimen was blood. These receptors were collected from a woman aged 18-29 years with Graves' hyperthyroidism.

This chain links TRBV3-1 with TRBJ1-1, with unresolved D. V was pared by 1 base and J by 1 base, with 13 bases between. The CDR3 contains 16 residues. CDR1 and CDR2 (germline): LGHDT, YNNKEL (reference sequence). In DNA, the CDR3 is TGTGCCAGCAGCCAAGGCTCTATACTTGCGAACACTGAAGCTTTCTTT. This translates into CASSQGSILANTEAFF.

As DNA, the CDR3 is TGTGCCAGCAGCCCGGACGGAAACTATTCACCCCTCCACTTT. Residues: CASSPDGNYSPLHF. The V and J genes are TRBV7-9 and TRBJ1-6; no reliable D call. The CDR3 is 14 amino acids. Germline V gene data show CDR1 as SEHNR and CDR2 as FQNEAQ (reference sequence). Trimming cost V 5 bases and J 8 bases, with 13 bases left between them. Together with reference TRBV7-9 and TRBJ1-6, the CDR3 gives the full variable domain: DTGVSQNPRHKITKRGQNVTFRCDPISEHNRLYWYRQTLGQGPEFLTYFQNEAQLEKSRLLSDRFSAERPKGSFSTLEIQRTEQGDSAMYLCASSPDGNYSPLHFGNGTRLTVT.

In this sample, this clonotype turned up many times. The V gene is TRBV9, the J gene TRBJ1-2; a weak D match, TRBD1 (6 bases). In germline, CDR1 is SGDLS, CDR2 YYNGEE. V was shortened by 2 bases and J by 7 bases, with 15 bases between the two germline ends. This CDR3 has 14 amino acids. CDR3 loop: CASSVAGELGGYTF. The CDR3 region has the DNA TGTGCCAGCAGCGTGGCAGGGGAACTCGGTGGCTACACCTTC.

This clonotype was seen repeatedly, ten times or more. This rearrangement joins TRBV10-3 to TRBJ1-5, with D unresolved. V gave up 6 bases and J gave up 4 bases, with 16 bases separating them. The CDR3 loop spans 15 amino acids. Germline V gives CDR1 ENHRY, CDR2 SYGVKD. CDR3 residues: CAISPELLGNQPQHF. The CDR3 coding sequence is TGTGCCATCAGCCCTGAGCTTCTTGGTAATCAGCCCCAGCATTTT.

V and J are TRBV4-1 and TRBJ2-7; 8 bases fit TRBD1. This CDR3 contains 15 residues. Germline V lookup: CDR1 MGHRA, CDR2 YSYEKL. The V gene end was trimmed by 3 bases and the J gene end by 5 bases; junction bases not matched to a gene: 9. The CDR3 sequence: CASSHTRTGWDEQYF. CDR3 DNA: TGCGCCAGCAGCCATACCCGGACAGGGTGGGACGAGCAGTACTTC.

This clonotype has ten or more counts. This rearrangement joins TRBV12-3 or TRBV12-4 to TRBJ2-7; D remains ambiguous. The CDR3 covers 15 residues. V lost 5 bases and J 3 bases, leaving 17 bases between the germline ends. CDR3 coding DNA: TGTGCCAGCAGTGGAGACTTCGACGGATACTACGAGCAGTACTTC. Translation gives CASSGDFDGYYEQYF.

This clonotype was seen ten or more times. The chain employs TRBV18 and TRBJ2-7, with a tentative D call TRBD1 (6 bases). The CDR3 length is 15 residues. V lost 0 bases and J 2 bases, leaving 11 bases between the germline ends. The germline CDR1 and CDR2 sequences are KGHSH and LQKENI. This CDR3 is CASSPPGTPTYEQYF. Written as DNA, the CDR3 is TGTGCCAGCTCACCACCAGGGACACCGACCTACGAGCAGTACTTC.

This clonotype has at least ten counts. The V call is TRBV12-3 or TRBV12-4, the J call TRBJ2-7; D is perhaps TRBD2 (6 bases). The CDR3 extends over 13 amino acids. Between the trimmed V and J ends, which lost 5 bases and 7 bases, there was a span of 15 bases. CDR3 nucleotide sequence: TGTGCCAGCAGTCCAGGGACCGCGGGGGAGCAGTACTTC. It encodes CASSPGTAGEQYF.